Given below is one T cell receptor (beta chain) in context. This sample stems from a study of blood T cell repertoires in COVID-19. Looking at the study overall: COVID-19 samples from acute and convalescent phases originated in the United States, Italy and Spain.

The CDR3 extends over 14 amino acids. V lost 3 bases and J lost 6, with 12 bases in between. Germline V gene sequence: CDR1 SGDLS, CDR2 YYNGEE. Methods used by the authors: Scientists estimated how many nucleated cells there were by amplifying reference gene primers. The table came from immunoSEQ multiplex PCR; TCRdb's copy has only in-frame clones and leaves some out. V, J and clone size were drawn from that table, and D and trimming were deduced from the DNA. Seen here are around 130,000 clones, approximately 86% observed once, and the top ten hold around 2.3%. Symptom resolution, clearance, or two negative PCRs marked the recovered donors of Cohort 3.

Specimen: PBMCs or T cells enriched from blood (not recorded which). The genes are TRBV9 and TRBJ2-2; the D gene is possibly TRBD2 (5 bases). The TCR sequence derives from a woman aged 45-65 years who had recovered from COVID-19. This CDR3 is CASSEEGLAGELFF. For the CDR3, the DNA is TGTGCCAGCAGCGAAGAGGGTTTGGCCGGGGAGCTGTTTTTT.